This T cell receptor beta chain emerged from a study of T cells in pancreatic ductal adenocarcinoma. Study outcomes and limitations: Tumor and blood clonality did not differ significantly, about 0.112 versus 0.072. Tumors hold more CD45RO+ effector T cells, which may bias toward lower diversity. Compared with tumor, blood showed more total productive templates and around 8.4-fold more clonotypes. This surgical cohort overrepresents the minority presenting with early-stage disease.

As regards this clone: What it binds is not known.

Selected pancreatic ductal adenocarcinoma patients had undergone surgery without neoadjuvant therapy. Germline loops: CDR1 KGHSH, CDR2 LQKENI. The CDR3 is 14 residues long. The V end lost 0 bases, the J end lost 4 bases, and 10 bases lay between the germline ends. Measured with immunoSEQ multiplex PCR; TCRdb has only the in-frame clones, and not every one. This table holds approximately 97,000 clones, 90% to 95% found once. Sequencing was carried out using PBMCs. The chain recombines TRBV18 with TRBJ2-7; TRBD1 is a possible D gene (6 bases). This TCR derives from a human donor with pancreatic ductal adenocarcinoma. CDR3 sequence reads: CASSPPARGYEQYF. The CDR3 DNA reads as TGTGCCAGCTCACCACCGGCCAGGGGTTACGAGCAGTACTTC.